The 22 T cell receptor beta chains in this list originate from one sample, sequenced in a study of read filtering for tumor transcriptome and immune sequencing (dated by TCRdb to 2018 to 2020). These reads were obtained on an Illumina HiSeq 4000. TCR libraries were constructed from 300 to 400 ng RNA using the Immunoverse kit, and molecular barcoded adaptors covering alpha/delta and beta/gamma chains were employed. TCRdb cleaned the public reads at Q25 with fastp, built clones with MiXCR and kept in-frame beta chains. Records with the same CDR3 protein are collapsed into one entry carrying the most frequent genes and DNA. A total of tens of thousands of distinct CDR3 sequences appear in this sample, 14% of them only once. The ten largest clones take up about 45% of the sample. The sequenced sample was a population of CD138-negative cells sorted from bone marrow. Taken with the paper, the label for cell subset or site translates to: bone marrow mononuclear cells depleted of CD138+ plasma/myeloma cells by negative magnetic selection. Source of these receptors: a donor aged 40 or over with multiple myeloma.

This clonotype appeared many times. This rearrangement joins TRBV29-1 to TRBJ2-5; D may be TRBD2 (6 bases). This CDR3 region has 15 residues. The V and J ends lost 5 bases and 1 base respectively, with 17 bases between them. CDR1 SQVTM and CDR2 ANQGSEA come from the germline V gene. This chain's CDR3 is CSVHTSRHGQETQYF. The CDR3 DNA reads as TGCAGCGTTCATACTAGCCGTCACGGCCAAGAGACCCAGTACTTC.

This clonotype was seen many times. The chain recombines TRBV5-4 with TRBJ2-1, with 9 bases identical to TRBD2. The CDR3 runs to 15 residues. From germline, CDR1 is SGHNT and CDR2 YYREEE (reference sequence). The V and J ends lost 2 bases and 10 bases, in that order; junction bases with no gene match: 10. The CDR3 sequence: CASSFTVSGGPEQFF. In nucleotides, the CDR3 is TGTGCCAGCAGCTTCACAGTTAGCGGGGGCCCGGAGCAGTTCTTC.

As regards this clonotype: A clone one base away is much larger, so this may be a read error. The J gene is TRBJ1-1, the V gene TRBV29-1; 9 bases line up with TRBD1. The germline gives CDR1 SQVTM, CDR2 ANQGSEA. This CDR3 region has 15 residues. The CDR3 DNA follows: TGCAGCGTTGCCCACACTATTACAGGGGGCACTGTAGCTTTCTTT. Its protein is CSVAHTITGGTVAFF.

The rearrangement links TRBV20-1 to TRBJ2-3; 8 bases are shared with TRBD2. The CDR3 contains 14 residues. CDR1 and CDR2 from the germline V gene are DFQATT and SNEGSKA (reference sequence). The junction had 5 bases not matched to a gene; V was cut back by 6 bases and J by 0 bases. The CDR3 sequence: CSAVPSGSTDTQYF. In DNA form, the CDR3 reads TGCAGTGCGGTCCCTAGCGGGAGCACAGATACGCAGTATTTT.

This clonotype has a count of ten or more. The chain has TRBV18 and TRBJ2-7, with 7 bases fitting TRBD1. J gave up 0 bases and V 6 bases, and 2 bases lay outside the gene matches. The CDR3 runs 13 residues. Germline V gives CDR1 KGHSH, CDR2 LQKENI. For the CDR3, the DNA is TGTGCCAGCTCCGGACAGGACTCCTACGAGCAGTACTTC. Translated, it gives CASSGQDSYEQYF.

This clonotype showed up many times. This chain links TRBV20-1 with TRBJ2-7; TRBD1 might be the D (6 bases). The CDR3 runs to 15 residues. Germline lookup yields CDR1 DFQATT and CDR2 SNEGSKA (reference sequence). The germline V and J ends were trimmed by 0 bases and 3 bases, with 15 bases remaining between them. The CDR3 nucleotides read TGCAGTGCTAGAGATCAGGGGTTAGAGGTCTACGAGCAGTACTTC. It specifies CSARDQGLEVYEQYF.

This clonotype was recorded at least ten times. The chain is built from TRBV19 and TRBJ1-5; D gene ambiguous. The V gene lost 3 bases and the J gene lost 5 bases, with 5 bases spanning the gap. Looked up from germline, CDR1 is LNHDA and CDR2 is SQIVND (reference sequence). The CDR3 loop spans 12 amino acids. The CDR3 nucleotides read TGTGCCAGTAGTATTACCTATCAGCCCCAGCATTTT. Amino acids: CASSITYQPQHF.

With regard to this clonotype: At one boundary the junction diverges from the germline segment, which might be a read error. The chain uses TRBV29-1 and TRBJ1-1; D not resolved. The CDR3 length is 11 residues. Germline V gives CDR1 SQVTM, CDR2 ANQGSEA. This chain's CDR3 is CSVKRNTEAVF. The CDR3 coding sequence is TGCAGCGTTAAGAGGAACACTGAAGCTGTCTTT.

Concerning this clonotype itself: This could be a read error, since a much larger clone is one nucleotide away. The chain recombines TRBV7-9 with TRBJ2-7; possible D gene TRBD1, 8 bases. This CDR3 has 16 amino acids. V was cut by 5 bases and J by 3 bases, with 20 bases left in between. From germline, CDR1 is SEHNR and CDR2 FQNEAQ (reference sequence). Here the CDR3 DNA reads TGTGCCAGCAGCCTAGACCCGGACAGGGAGGGCTACGAGCAGTACTTC. This translates into CASSLDPDREGYEQYF.

Notes on this clonotype: An end of the junction does not agree with germline; a read error may underlie this. V is TRBV28 and J is TRBJ2-1; 10 bases are a match to TRBD1. The CDR3 consists of 15 residues. The V gene's germline CDR1 is MDHEN and CDR2 SYDVKM. CDR3 sequence (DNA): TGTGCCAGCAGTGCCCGGGACAGGGGCCCCAATAAGCAGTTCTTC. It yields the protein CASSARDRGPNKQFF.

This clonotype was counted at least ten times. The rearrangement links TRBV2 to TRBJ1-2; D is possibly TRBD1 (6 bases). This CDR3 comprises 15 residues. The V and J ends lost 10 bases and 2 bases respectively, with 20 bases between them. Per germline, CDR1 SNHLY and CDR2 FYNNEI. DNA of the CDR3: TGTGCCACCCGCCCGGGACACGGATCCAACTATGGCTACACCTTC. Its translation: CATRPGHGSNYGYTF.

The sample holds many counts of this clonotype. Here the CDR3 reads CASSPLSGSGETQYF. CDR3 DNA sequence: TGTGCCAGTAGTCCCCTTAGCGGGAGCGGAGAGACCCAGTACTTC. V usage is TRBV19 and J usage is TRBJ2-5, with 9 bases identical to TRBD2. The J segment lost 4 bases and the V segment lost 5 bases, leaving 8 bases of the junction unmatched. The CDR3 spans 15 residues. CDR1 is LNHDA, CDR2 SQIVND, per germline (reference sequence).

A remark on this clonotype: It differs at one base from a far larger clone, so likely a read error. V is TRBV7-9 and J is TRBJ2-1; 14 nucleotides match TRBD2. CDR3 length equals 18 residues. CDR1 is SEHNR, CDR2 FQNEAQ, per germline (reference sequence). J lost 5 bases, V lost 3 bases, and 9 bases had no gene match. CDR3 in amino acids: CASSFVGTSGSSHNEQFF. CDR3 nucleotide sequence: TGTGCCAGCAGCTTTGTAGGGACTAGCGGGAGTTCGCACAATGAGCAGTTCTTC.

The V and J genes are TRBV7-9 and TRBJ2-3; TRBD2 agrees at 13 bases. CDR1 is SEHNR, CDR2 FQNEAQ, per germline (reference sequence). CDR3 length: 14 amino acids. J was trimmed by 8 bases and V by 6 bases; bases with no gene match: 5. The CDR3 loop is CASSSGTSGTTQYF. The CDR3 nucleotides are TGTGCCAGCAGTTCCGGGACTAGCGGGACTACGCAGTATTTT. The entire variable domain, with the rest obtained from reference TRBV7-9 and TRBJ2-3, is as follows: DTGVSQNPRHKITKRGQNVTFRCDPISEHNRLYWYRQTLGQGPEFLTYFQNEAQLEKSRLLSDRFSAERPKGSFSTLEIQRTEQGDSAMYLCASSSGTSGTTQYFGPGTRLTVL.

This clonotype was seen repeatedly, ten times or more. The chain is built from TRBV20-1 and TRBJ2-1; 10 bases are shared with TRBD1. CDR1 is DFQATT and CDR2 is SNEGSKA in the germline V gene (reference sequence). This CDR3 comprises 14 residues. With V trimmed by 5 bases and J by 7 bases, 8 bases remained unmatched. The chain's CDR3 is CSAYTGQGVNEQFF. The CDR3 nucleotides are TGCAGTGCTTATACTGGACAGGGGGTTAATGAGCAGTTCTTC.

A note on this clonotype: The likely explanation is a read error, given a far larger clone one base away. This chain joins TRBV6-2 or TRBV6-3 and TRBJ1-5; tentatively, D is TRBD1 (5 bases). The germline V gene has CDR1 MNHEY and CDR2 SVGEGT. The CDR3 length is 15 residues. Here the CDR3 DNA reads TGTGTCAGCAGCGGGACGGCTTGGAGCAATCAGCCCCAGCATTTT. This gives the protein CVSSGTAWSNQPQHF.

This clonotype has more than one count but fewer than ten. One end of the junction fails to match germline, which may point to a read error. This rearrangement joins TRBV29-1 to TRBJ1-1; TRBD1 is a possible D gene (5 bases). CDR1 is SQVTM and CDR2 is ANQGSEA in the germline V gene. This CDR3 contains 13 residues. The CDR3 nucleotides read TGCAGCGTTGAAGCGCAGGGTAACACCGAAGCTCTCTTT. It specifies CSVEAQGNTEALF. The full variable domain, in which reference TRBV29-1 and TRBJ1-1 provide the parts outside the CDR3, is SAVISQKPSRDICQRGTSLTIQCQVDSQVTMMFWYRQQPGQSLTLIATANQGSEATYESGFVIDKFPISRPNLTFSTLTVSNMSPEDSSIYLCSVEAQGNTEALFGQGTRLTVV.

In this sample, this clonotype turned up many times. DNA for the CDR3: TGTGCCAGCAGCCTGACAGGGTCCTACAATGAGCAGTTCTTC. Protein sequence: CASSLTGSYNEQFF. This chain uses TRBV3-1 with TRBJ2-1; 7 bases are shared with TRBD1. The CDR3 spans 14 residues. Trimming at V came to 4 bases and at J to 1 base, leaving 1 base not matched to a gene. The germline gives CDR1 LGHDT, CDR2 YNNKEL (reference sequence).

This clonotype was observed many times. This rearrangement joins TRBV6-1 to TRBJ2-3; possible D gene TRBD2, 6 bases. V dropped 2 bases and J dropped 4 bases, with 22 bases sitting between them. Looked up from germline, CDR1 is MNHNS and CDR2 is SASEGT. The CDR3 spans 18 residues. CDR3 sequence reads: CASSELGTYLLTPDTQYF. CDR3 coding DNA: TGTGCCAGCAGTGAACTCGGGACTTATCTCCTAACCCCAGATACGCAGTATTTT.

The chain couples TRBV19 to TRBJ1-2; no clear D gene. Germline V CDR1 and CDR2: LNHDA, SQIVND (reference sequence). Trimming took off 2 bases at V and 4 bases at J, with 11 bases between the two ends. The CDR3 has 14 residues. As DNA, the CDR3 is TGTGCCAGTAGTATATCGCCAAACCCCTATGGCTACACCTTC. As protein: CASSISPNPYGYTF. The whole variable domain, remainder taken from reference TRBV19 and TRBJ1-2, is DGGITQSPKYLFRKEGQNVTLSCEQNLNHDAMYWYRQDPGQGLRLIYYSQIVNDFQKGDIAEGYSVSREKKESFPLTVTSAQKNPTAFYLCASSISPNPYGYTFGSGTRLTVV.

In its sample, this clonotype was seen a few times. It may be a read error: a sequence one base away is much more abundant. The chain employs TRBV29-1 and TRBJ1-2, with TRBD1 matching over 7 bases. Germline assignment: CDR1 SQVTM and CDR2 ANQGSEA. With V trimmed by 4 bases and J by 6 bases, 5 bases remained unmatched. This CDR3 spans 12 amino acids. The CDR3 sequence is CSVVEGANGYTF. The CDR3 bases are TGCAGCGTTGTTGAGGGGGCGAATGGCTACACCTTC.

This clonotype was detected ten times or more. The V gene is TRBV6-5, the J gene TRBJ2-4; TRBD2 matches 10 bases. The CDR3 extends over 17 amino acids. Germline V gene data show CDR1 as MNHEY and CDR2 as SVGAGI. V shed 4 bases, J shed 2 bases, and the junction held 8 bases outside the gene matches. CDR3: CASSSTGTSESKNIQYF. CDR3 DNA: TGTGCCAGCAGTTCCACCGGGACTAGCGAGTCCAAAAACATTCAGTACTTC.